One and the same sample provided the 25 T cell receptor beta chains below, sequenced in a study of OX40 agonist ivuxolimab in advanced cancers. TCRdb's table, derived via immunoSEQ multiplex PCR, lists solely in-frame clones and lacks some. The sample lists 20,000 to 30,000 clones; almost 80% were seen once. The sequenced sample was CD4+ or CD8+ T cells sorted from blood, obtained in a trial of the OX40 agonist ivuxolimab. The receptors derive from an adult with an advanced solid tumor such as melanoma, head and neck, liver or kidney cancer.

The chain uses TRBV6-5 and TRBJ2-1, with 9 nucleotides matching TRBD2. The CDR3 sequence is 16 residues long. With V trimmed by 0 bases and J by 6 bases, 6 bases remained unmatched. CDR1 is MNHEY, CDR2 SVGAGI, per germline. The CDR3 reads CASSYSGLAGFNEQFF. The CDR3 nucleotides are TGTGCCAGCAGTTACTCGGGGCTAGCGGGGTTCAATGAGCAGTTCTTC.

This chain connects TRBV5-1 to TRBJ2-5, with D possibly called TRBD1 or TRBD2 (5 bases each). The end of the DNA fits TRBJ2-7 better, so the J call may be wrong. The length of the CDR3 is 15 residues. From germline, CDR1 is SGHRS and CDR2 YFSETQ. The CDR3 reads CASSLGGSRPYEQYF. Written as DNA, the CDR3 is TGCGCCAGCAGCTTGGGGGGGAGTCGCCCCTACGAGCAGTACTTC.

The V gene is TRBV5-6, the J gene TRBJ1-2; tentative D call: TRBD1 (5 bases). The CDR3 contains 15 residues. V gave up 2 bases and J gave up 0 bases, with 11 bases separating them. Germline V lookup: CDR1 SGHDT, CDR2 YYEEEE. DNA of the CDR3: TGTGCCAGCAGCTTCCGACAGCCTCCTAACTATGGCTACACCTTC. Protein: CASSFRQPPNYGYTF.

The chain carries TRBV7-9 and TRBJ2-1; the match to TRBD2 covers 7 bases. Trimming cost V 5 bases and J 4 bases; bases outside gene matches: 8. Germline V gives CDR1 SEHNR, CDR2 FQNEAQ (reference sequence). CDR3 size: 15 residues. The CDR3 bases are TGTGCCAGCAGCCCTCCCGGACTAGGGTACAATGAGCAGTTCTTC. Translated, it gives CASSPPGLGYNEQFF.

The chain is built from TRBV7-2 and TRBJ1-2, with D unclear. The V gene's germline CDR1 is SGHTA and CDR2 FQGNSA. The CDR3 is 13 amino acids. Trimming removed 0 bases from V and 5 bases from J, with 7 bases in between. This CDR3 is CASSLAGGYGYTF. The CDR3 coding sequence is TGTGCCAGCAGCTTAGCGGGCGGGTATGGCTACACCTTC. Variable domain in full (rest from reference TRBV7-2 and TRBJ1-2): GAGVSQSPSNKVTEKGKDVELRCDPISGHTALYWYRQSLGQGLEFLIYFQGNSAPDKSGLPSDRFSAERTGGSVSTLTIQRTQQEDSAVYLCASSLAGGYGYTFGSGTRLTVV.

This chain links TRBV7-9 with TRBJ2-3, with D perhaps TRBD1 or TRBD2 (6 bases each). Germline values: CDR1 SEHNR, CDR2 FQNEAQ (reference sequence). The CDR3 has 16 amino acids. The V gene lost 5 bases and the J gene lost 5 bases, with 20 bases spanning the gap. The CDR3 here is CASSTTRGAQLDTQYF. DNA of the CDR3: TGTGCCAGCAGCACCACGAGGGGGGCGCAATTAGATACGCAGTATTTT.

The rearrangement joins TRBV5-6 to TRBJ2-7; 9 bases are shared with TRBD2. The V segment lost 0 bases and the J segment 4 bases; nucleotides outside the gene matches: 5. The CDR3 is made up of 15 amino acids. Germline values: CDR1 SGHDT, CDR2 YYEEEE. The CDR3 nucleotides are TGTGCCAGCAGCTTGGATGCGGGGGGGTCTTACGAGCAGTACTTC. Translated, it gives CASSLDAGGSYEQYF.

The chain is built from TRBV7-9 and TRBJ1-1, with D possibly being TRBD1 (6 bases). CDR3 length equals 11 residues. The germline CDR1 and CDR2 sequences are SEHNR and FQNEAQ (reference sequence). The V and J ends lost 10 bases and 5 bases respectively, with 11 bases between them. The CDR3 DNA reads TGTGCCACCCCGAGGGGGACTGAAGCTTTCTTT. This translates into CATPRGTEAFF.

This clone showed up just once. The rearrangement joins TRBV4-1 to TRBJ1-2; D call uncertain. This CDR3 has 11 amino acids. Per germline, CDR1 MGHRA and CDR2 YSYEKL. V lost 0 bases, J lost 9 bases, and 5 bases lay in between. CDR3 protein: CASSQEGRYTF. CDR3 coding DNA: TGCGCCAGCAGCCAAGAAGGTCGCTACACCTTC.

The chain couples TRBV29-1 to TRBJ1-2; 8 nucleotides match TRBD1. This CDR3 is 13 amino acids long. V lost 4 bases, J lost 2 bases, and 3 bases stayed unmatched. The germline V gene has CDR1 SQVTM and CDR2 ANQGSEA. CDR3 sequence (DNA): TGCAGCGTTGCAGGGGGCTCGAACTATGGCTACACCTTC. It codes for CSVAGGSNYGYTF.

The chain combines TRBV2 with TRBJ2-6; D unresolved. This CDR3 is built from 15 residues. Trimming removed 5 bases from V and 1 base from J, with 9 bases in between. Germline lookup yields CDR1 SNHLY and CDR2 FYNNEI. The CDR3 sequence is CASSPTRSGANVLTF. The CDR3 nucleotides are TGTGCCAGCAGTCCTACCAGATCTGGGGCCAACGTCCTGACTTTC.

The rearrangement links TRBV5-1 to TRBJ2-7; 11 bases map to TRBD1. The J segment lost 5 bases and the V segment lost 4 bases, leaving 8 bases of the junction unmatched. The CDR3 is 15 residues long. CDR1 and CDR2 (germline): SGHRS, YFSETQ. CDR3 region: CASSEGTGGRDEQYF. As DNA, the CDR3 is TGCGCCAGCAGCGAAGGGACAGGGGGTCGCGACGAGCAGTACTTC.

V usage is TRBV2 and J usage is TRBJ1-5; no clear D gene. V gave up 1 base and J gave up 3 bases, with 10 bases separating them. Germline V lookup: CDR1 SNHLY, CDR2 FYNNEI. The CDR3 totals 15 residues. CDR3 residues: CASSEEKHPNQPQHF. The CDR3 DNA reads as TGTGCCAGCAGTGAAGAAAAACACCCCAATCAGCCCCAGCATTTT. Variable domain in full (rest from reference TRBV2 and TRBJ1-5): EPEVTQTPSHQVTQMGQEVILRCVPISNHLYFYWYRQILGQKVEFLVSFYNNEISEKSEIFDDQFSVERPDGSNFTLKIRSTKLEDSAMYFCASSEEKHPNQPQHFGDGTRLSIL.

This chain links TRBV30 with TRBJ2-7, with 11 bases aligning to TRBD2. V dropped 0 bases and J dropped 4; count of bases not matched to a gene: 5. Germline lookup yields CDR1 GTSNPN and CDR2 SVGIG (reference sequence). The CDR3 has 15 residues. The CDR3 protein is CAWSVIAGGPYEQYF. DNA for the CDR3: TGTGCCTGGAGTGTAATAGCGGGGGGGCCGTACGAGCAGTACTTC.

The CDR3 nucleotides read TGTGCCAGCAGCTTTGCCCTTGGATACGGTGCCCCCTACGAGCAGTACTTC. This codes for CASSFALGYGAPYEQYF. The gene calls are TRBV12-1 and TRBJ2-7. TRBV12-1 is shown as a pseudogene. The CDR3 is made up of 17 amino acids.

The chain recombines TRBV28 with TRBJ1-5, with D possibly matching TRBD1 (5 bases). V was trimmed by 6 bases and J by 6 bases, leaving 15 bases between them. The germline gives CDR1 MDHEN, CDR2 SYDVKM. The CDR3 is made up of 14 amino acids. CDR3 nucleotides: TGTGCCAGCAGCTCCTTTGAGGGGAGTCAGCCCCAGCATTTT. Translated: CASSSFEGSQPQHF.

For the CDR3, the DNA is TGTGCCAGCAGCTTCTCGACAGGGTCAGACTATGGCTACACCTTC. Protein product: CASSFSTGSDYGYTF. The V gene is TRBV7-9, the J gene TRBJ1-2; the match to TRBD1 covers 7 bases. The CDR3 runs to 15 residues. Germline assignment: CDR1 SEHNR and CDR2 FQNEAQ (reference sequence). V trimming: 3 bases; J trimming: 3 bases; junction bases outside the gene matches: 7.

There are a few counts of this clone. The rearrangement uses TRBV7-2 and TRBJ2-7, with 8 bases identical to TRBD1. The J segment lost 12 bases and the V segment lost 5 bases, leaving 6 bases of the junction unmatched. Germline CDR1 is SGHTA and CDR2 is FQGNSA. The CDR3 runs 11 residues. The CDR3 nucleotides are TGTGCCAGCAGCCCCGACAGGGGTTGGTACTTC. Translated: CASSPDRGWYF.

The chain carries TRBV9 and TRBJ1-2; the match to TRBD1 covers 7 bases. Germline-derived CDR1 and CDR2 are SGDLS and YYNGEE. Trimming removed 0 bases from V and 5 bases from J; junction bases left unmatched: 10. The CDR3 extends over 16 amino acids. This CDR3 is CASSVGRGQAAYGYTF. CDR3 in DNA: TGTGCCAGCAGCGTAGGGCGTGGACAGGCTGCGTATGGCTACACCTTC.

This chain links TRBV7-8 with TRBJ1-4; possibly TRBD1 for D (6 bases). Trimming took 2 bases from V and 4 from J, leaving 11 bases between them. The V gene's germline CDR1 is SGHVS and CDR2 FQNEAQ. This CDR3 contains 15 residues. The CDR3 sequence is CASSLIPGVNEKLFF. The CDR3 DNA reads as TGTGCCAGCAGCTTAATACCAGGGGTTAATGAAAAACTGTTTTTT.

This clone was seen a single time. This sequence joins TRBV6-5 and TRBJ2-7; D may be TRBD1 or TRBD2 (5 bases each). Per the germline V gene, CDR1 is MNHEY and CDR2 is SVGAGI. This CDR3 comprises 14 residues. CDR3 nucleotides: TGTGCGGTGCGCGCTACCGGGGCCATATACGAGCAGTACTTC. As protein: CAVRATGAIYEQYF.

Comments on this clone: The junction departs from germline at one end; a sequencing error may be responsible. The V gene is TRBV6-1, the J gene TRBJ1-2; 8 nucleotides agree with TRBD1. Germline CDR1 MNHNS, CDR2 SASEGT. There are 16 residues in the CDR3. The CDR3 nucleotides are TGTGCCATCAGTGACCCCGGGACAGGAGCTAACTATGGCTACACCTTC. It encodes CAISDPGTGANYGYTF.

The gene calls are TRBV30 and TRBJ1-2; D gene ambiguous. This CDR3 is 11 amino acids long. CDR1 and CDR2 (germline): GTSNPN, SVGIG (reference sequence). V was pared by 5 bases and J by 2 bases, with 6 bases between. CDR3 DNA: TGTGCCTGGGGCCTGAACTATGGCTACACCTTC. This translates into CAWGLNYGYTF.

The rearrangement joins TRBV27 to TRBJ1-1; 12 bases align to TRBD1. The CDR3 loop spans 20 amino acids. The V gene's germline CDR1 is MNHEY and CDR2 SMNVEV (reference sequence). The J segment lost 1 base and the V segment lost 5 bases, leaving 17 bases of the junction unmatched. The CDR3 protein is CASSPLNFPGQGAKNTEAFF. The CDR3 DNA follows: TGTGCCAGCAGTCCACTTAACTTCCCGGGACAGGGGGCCAAGAACACTGAAGCTTTCTTT.

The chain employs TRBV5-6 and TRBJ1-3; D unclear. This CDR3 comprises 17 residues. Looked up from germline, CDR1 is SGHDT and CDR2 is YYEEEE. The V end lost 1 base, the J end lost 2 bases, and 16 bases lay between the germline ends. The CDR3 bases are TGTGCCAGCAGCTTGATGTCAGCACCTTTTCCTGGAAACACCATATATTTT. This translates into CASSLMSAPFPGNTIYF.